This TCR beta chain was retrieved from a study of shared clonotypes between healthy human individuals. General study points: Only blood underwent sampling, and tissue repertoires likely differ. Expectations were that clonotype sharing among donors would be affected by sequencing depth.

The deep-level immunoSEQ assay was used. TCRdb's copy holds only in-frame clones and misses some; the assay was immunoSEQ multiplex PCR. The top ten clones hold about 0.13% of a sample with about 2 million clones, roughly 96% of them seen once. There are 16 residues in the CDR3. Looked up from germline, CDR1 is KGHSH and CDR2 is LQKENI. Trimming stripped 0 bases from V and 1 base from J, with 9 bases between. Comments on this clone: Its antigen remains unidentified.

Material for sequencing was naive CD4+ T cells sorted from blood. The subset: CD45RA+ positively selected. The source of this sequence is a man younger than 35 in good health. The genes are TRBV18 and TRBJ2-2; the D gene is possibly TRBD2 (6 bases). In DNA, the CDR3 is TGTGCCAGCTCACCACCGAACGGGGGGAACACCGGGGAGCTGTTTTTT. Translating it yields CASSPPNGGNTGELFF.